The 32 T cell receptor beta chains presented below share a single source sample, sequenced in a study of T cell repertoires in cytomegalovirus infection. From the reads, TCRdb called clonotypes with MiXCR, one entry per CDR3 protein. The profile shows tens of thousands of distinct CDR3 sequences, about half of them singletons. No antigens are known for them. The material sequenced was CD8+ T cells from cultured PBMCs, taken from culture after CMV antigen stimulation. These receptors all stem from a human donor in good health (CMV status not recorded). Some clones in this sample may be carry-over from other donors' samples.

The V and J genes are TRBV7-9 and TRBJ1-5, with a weak D call TRBD1 (5 bases). Germline CDR1 and CDR2: SEHNR and FQNEAQ (reference sequence). Trimming took 3 bases from V and 2 from J, leaving 14 bases between them. This CDR3 contains 16 residues. In DNA, the CDR3 is TGTGCCAGCAGCTTGTGGGGGTCGGGCGGCAATCAGCCCCAGCATTTT. Amino acids: CASSLWGSGGNQPQHF. Filled out from reference TRBV7-9 and TRBJ1-5, the complete variable domain reads DTGVSQNPRHKITKRGQNVTFRCDPISEHNRLYWYRQTLGQGPEFLTYFQNEAQLEKSRLLSDRFSAERPKGSFSTLEIQRTEQGDSAMYLCASSLWGSGGNQPQHFGDGTRLSIL.

The genes are TRBV12-3 or TRBV12-4 and TRBJ1-1; 8 bases are shared with TRBD1. V was pared by 2 bases and J by 0 bases, with 8 bases of the junction left unmatched. This CDR3 contains 17 residues. Written as DNA, the CDR3 is TGTGCCAGCAGTTTAAGCGGGGACAGGAGATTGAACACTGAAGCTTTCTTT. It is translated as CASSLSGDRRLNTEAFF.

The CDR3 loop reads CASSPRTGTYNEQFF. CDR3 sequence (DNA): TGTGCCAGCAGTCCCCGGACAGGAACCTACAATGAGCAGTTCTTC. This chain uses TRBV6-4 with TRBJ2-1; TRBD1 aligns across 7 bases. CDR1 MRHNA and CDR2 SNTAGT come from the germline V gene. Trimming removed 5 bases from V and 2 bases from J; junction bases left unmatched: 6. This CDR3 is 15 amino acids long.

This clonotype was observed a handful of times. The J gene is TRBJ2-1, the V gene TRBV27; unclear D gene. Trimming took off 4 bases at V and 5 bases at J, with 9 bases between the two ends. Germline assignment: CDR1 MNHEY and CDR2 SMNVEV (reference sequence). The CDR3 length is 13 residues. For the CDR3, the DNA is TGTGCCAGCAGTTGGACGGATCACAATGAGCAGTTCTTC. Translation: CASSWTDHNEQFF.

V and J are TRBV7-9 and TRBJ1-2; TRBD1 matches 7 bases. This CDR3 has 14 residues. The V gene's germline CDR1 is SEHNR and CDR2 FQNEAQ (reference sequence). The junction had 7 bases not matched to a gene; V was cut back by 8 bases and J by 1 base. The CDR3 loop reads CASVGTDFNYGYTF. CDR3 DNA sequence: TGTGCCAGCGTGGGGACAGACTTTAACTATGGCTACACCTTC.

The rearrangement joins TRBV7-1 to TRBJ2-1, with 8 bases aligning to TRBD2. TRBV7-1 qualifies as an ORF whose function is uncertain. V was clipped by 5 bases and J by 4 bases; unmatched bases: 4. This CDR3 has 14 amino acids. CDR3 residues: CASSPGGGYNEQFF. DNA of the CDR3: TGTGCCAGCAGCCCGGGAGGGGGTTACAATGAGCAGTTCTTC.

The V call is TRBV27, the J call TRBJ1-2; no clear D gene. Germline V gives CDR1 MNHEY, CDR2 SMNVEV (reference sequence). Trimming took off 5 bases at V and 7 bases at J, with 17 bases between the two ends. CDR3 length: 14 residues. The CDR3: CASSPYRGVRGYTF. The DNA of the CDR3 is TGTGCCAGCAGTCCCTATCGGGGAGTACGTGGCTACACCTTC.

J is TRBJ2-1 and V is TRBV27, with 7 nucleotides matching TRBD2. Germline V gene data show CDR1 as MNHEY and CDR2 as SMNVEV (reference sequence). After removal of 3 bases from V and 4 bases from J, the junction contained 6 bases not matched to a gene. The CDR3 covers 15 residues. As DNA, the CDR3 is TGTGCCAGCAGTTTGCAGCCCGGGAGGTACAATGAGCAGTTCTTC. Protein: CASSLQPGRYNEQFF.

The chain couples TRBV24-1 to TRBJ2-2; perhaps TRBD2 as D (5 bases). Germline-derived CDR1 and CDR2 are KGHDR and SFDVKD. This CDR3 has 15 residues. V lost 1 base and J lost 2, with 7 bases in between. The CDR3 bases are TGTGCCACCAGTGATTTTGAGGGCAACACCGGGGAGCTGTTTTTT. This codes for CATSDFEGNTGELFF.

The V and J genes are TRBV11-2 and TRBJ2-1; D is uncertain. Germline V lookup: CDR1 SGHAT, CDR2 FQNNGV. The CDR3 is 15 amino acids. With 5 bases removed from V and 0 bases from J, the gap between germline ends came to 11 bases. The CDR3 spells CASSDAELSYNEQFF. The CDR3 region has the DNA TGTGCCAGCAGCGACGCGGAGCTCTCCTACAATGAGCAGTTCTTC.

The sample holds a few counts of this clonotype. This chain links TRBV7-9 with TRBJ2-3; maybe TRBD2 (6 bases). Germline loops: CDR1 SEHNR, CDR2 FQNEAQ (reference sequence). The CDR3 extends over 16 amino acids. V lost 4 bases and J 2 bases, leaving 16 bases between the germline ends. The CDR3 region is CASSSSFSGHTDTQYF. CDR3 DNA: TGTGCCAGCAGCTCCTCCTTTAGCGGTCACACAGATACGCAGTATTTT.

The chain carries TRBV28 and TRBJ2-3, with a weak D call TRBD1 (5 bases). Per germline, CDR1 MDHEN and CDR2 SYDVKM. This CDR3 has 15 amino acids. Trimming stripped 2 bases from V and 2 bases from J, with 11 bases between. CDR3 loop: CASSLRTTFTDTQYF. The CDR3 nucleotides are TGTGCCAGCAGTTTACGGACAACATTCACAGATACGCAGTATTTT. The full variable domain, rest sourced from reference TRBV28 and TRBJ2-3, is DVKVTQSSRYLVKRTGEKVFLECVQDMDHENMFWYRQDPGLGLRLIYFSYDVKMKEKGDIPEGYSVSREKKERFSLILESASTNQTSMYLCASSLRTTFTDTQYFGPGTRLTVL.

The V and J genes are TRBV28 and TRBJ2-7; 11 nucleotides agree with TRBD1. V gave up 5 bases and J gave up 4 bases; unmatched junction bases: 4. CDR1 is MDHEN and CDR2 is SYDVKM in the germline V gene. The CDR3 length is 14 residues. The CDR3: CASSTGTGGYEQYF. CDR3 nucleotide sequence: TGTGCCAGCAGTACCGGGACAGGGGGGTACGAGCAGTACTTC.

This clonotype was observed once. CDR3 loop: CASSTNQLANTEAFF. The CDR3 DNA follows: TGTGCCAGCAGCACTAATCAACTAGCGAACACTGAAGCTTTCTTT. This chain connects TRBV7-6 to TRBJ1-1; no reliable D call. CDR1 and CDR2 (germline): SGHVS, FNYEAQ. Trimming left V 5 bases short and J 1 base short, with 14 bases between. The CDR3 sequence is 15 residues long.

The chain employs TRBV7-9 and TRBJ2-3; 10 nucleotides match TRBD2. The CDR3 contains 15 residues. Germline V lookup: CDR1 SEHNR, CDR2 FQNEAQ (reference sequence). V shed 5 bases and J 6 bases; nucleotides not matched to a gene: 8. The CDR3 is CASSPTSGDPDTQYF. In DNA, the CDR3 is TGTGCCAGCAGCCCTACTAGCGGGGATCCGGATACGCAGTATTTT.

The rearrangement uses TRBV5-4 and TRBJ1-5; 7 nucleotides agree with TRBD1. V lost 4 bases, J lost 4 bases, and 2 bases stayed unmatched. The CDR3 spans 13 residues. The germline CDR1 and CDR2 sequences are SGHNT and YYREEE (reference sequence). CDR3 in amino acids: CASSPDRNQPQHF. In nucleotides, the CDR3 is TGTGCCAGCAGCCCGGACAGGAATCAGCCCCAGCATTTT.

This chain uses TRBV6-5 with TRBJ1-2, with a weak D call TRBD1 (6 bases). Germline V gene data show CDR1 as MNHEY and CDR2 as SVGAGI. The CDR3 contains 14 residues. The V end was cut by 3 bases, the J end by 8 bases, with 16 bases between. The chain's CDR3 is CASSYTGGAKGYTF. The CDR3 nucleotides read TGTGCCAGCAGTTATACGGGGGGGGCCAAAGGCTACACCTTC.

The CDR3: CASSQELGANQPQHF. The CDR3 DNA reads as TGTGCCAGCAGCCAAGAGTTGGGGGCTAATCAGCCCCAGCATTTT. This chain joins TRBV3-1 and TRBJ1-5; TRBD1 might be the D (6 bases). V gave up 0 bases and J gave up 4 bases, with 10 bases separating them. The germline V gene encodes CDR1 LGHDT and CDR2 YNNKEL (reference sequence). The CDR3 length is 15 residues. Complete variable domain (other parts from reference TRBV3-1 and TRBJ1-5): DTAVSQTPKYLVTQMGNDKSIKCEQNLGHDTMYWYKQDSKKFLKIMFSYNNKELIINETVPNRFSPKSPDKAHLNLHINSLELGDSAVYFCASSQELGANQPQHFGDGTRLSIL.

The chain has TRBV6-6 and TRBJ1-2, with a possible D match to TRBD1 (5 bases). The ends were cut back, 5 bases at V and 5 bases at J, with 18 bases in the middle. CDR1 and CDR2 (germline): MNHNY, SVGAGI (reference sequence). The CDR3 spans 15 residues. CDR3 DNA sequence: TGTGCCAGCAGTCTGACAGAAGGCGGACGATATGGCTACACCTTC. Translation: CASSLTEGGRYGYTF.

In its sample, this clonotype was seen many times. The chain joins TRBV7-6 to TRBJ2-1, with TRBD2 identical over 8 bases. This CDR3 is built from 16 residues. Losses at the gene ends were 1 base for V and 6 bases for J; bases not matched to a gene: 8. Germline V gene sequence: CDR1 SGHVS, CDR2 FNYEAQ. CDR3 region: CASSLGSGTRVNEQFF. The CDR3 bases are TGTGCCAGCAGCTTAGGGTCCGGGACTAGAGTCAATGAGCAGTTCTTC.

This clonotype was observed at least ten times. The chain links TRBV7-8 to TRBJ1-5; D is unresolved. This CDR3 region has 15 residues. The germline V and J ends were trimmed by 0 bases and 2 bases, with 8 bases remaining between them. The germline CDR1 and CDR2 sequences are SGHVS and FQNEAQ. The CDR3 here is CASSLARTGNQPQHF. As DNA, the CDR3 is TGTGCCAGCAGCTTAGCTAGGACCGGCAATCAGCCCCAGCATTTT. The full variable domain, in which reference TRBV7-8 and TRBJ1-5 provide the parts outside the CDR3, is GAGVSQSPRYKVAKRGQDVALRCDPISGHVSLFWYQQALGQGPEFLTYFQNEAQLDKSGLPSDRFFAERPEGSVSTLKIQRTQQEDSAVYLCASSLARTGNQPQHFGDGTRLSIL.

This clonotype showed up just a few times. The rearrangement joins TRBV7-9 to TRBJ2-7; no definite D call. Germline V gene sequence: CDR1 SEHNR, CDR2 FQNEAQ (reference sequence). With 5 bases removed from V and 6 bases from J, the gap between germline ends came to 20 bases. The CDR3 sequence is 15 residues long. The CDR3 loop is CASSPPGPSTLEQYF. In DNA, the CDR3 is TGTGCCAGCAGCCCTCCTGGGCCGTCCACCCTCGAGCAGTACTTC.

This rearrangement joins TRBV7-6 to TRBJ2-2; 7 nucleotides line up with TRBD1. J was trimmed by 4 bases and V by 3 bases; bases with no gene match: 17. There are 19 residues in the CDR3. Germline V CDR1 and CDR2: SGHVS, FNYEAQ. CDR3: CASSFTQGVDSSGTGELFF. CDR3 nucleotide sequence: TGTGCCAGCAGCTTCACTCAGGGGGTAGATTCCTCGGGCACCGGGGAGCTGTTTTTT.

V is TRBV7-9 and J is TRBJ2-1; weak D call: TRBD2 (5 bases). CDR1 SEHNR and CDR2 FQNEAQ come from the germline V gene (reference sequence). The CDR3 spans 13 residues. The ends were cut back, 5 bases at V and 7 bases at J, with 12 bases in the middle. This CDR3 is CASSPGGDNEQFF. The CDR3 region has the DNA TGTGCCAGCAGCCCCGGAGGTGATAATGAGCAGTTCTTC.

The chain has TRBV27 and TRBJ2-3, with D possibly TRBD1 on 5 matching bases. There are 14 residues in the CDR3. Per the germline V gene, CDR1 is MNHEY and CDR2 is SMNVEV (reference sequence). The V end was cut by 6 bases, the J end by 6 bases, with 16 bases between. The CDR3 loop reads CASSRNLGPDTQYF. In nucleotides, the CDR3 is TGTGCCAGCAGCCGAAATTTGGGGCCGGATACGCAGTATTTT.

A remark on this clonotype: One end of the junction fails to match germline, which may point to a read error. The CDR3 nucleotides read TGTGCTAGCAGGAACGGCGGAAGAAAGTACTTC. Amino acids: CASRNGGRKYF. The chain employs TRBV7-7 and TRBJ2-5; D is undetermined. From germline, CDR1 is SSHAT and CDR2 FNYEAQ (reference sequence). This CDR3 has 11 residues.

The DNA for the CDR3 is TGTGCCAGCAGCTTAGGGGGACTATCGGACTACAATGAGCAGTTCTTC. As protein: CASSLGGLSDYNEQFF. This rearrangement joins TRBV7-4 to TRBJ2-1, with 7 bases identical to TRBD2. The V gene end was trimmed by 1 base and the J gene end by 3 bases; junction bases not matched to a gene: 6. The CDR3 contains 16 residues. CDR1 and CDR2 (germline): SGHVT, SQSDAQ.

V is TRBV7-8 and J is TRBJ2-1, with D hard to call. The ends were cut back, 5 bases at V and 0 bases at J, with 17 bases in the middle. The germline V gene encodes CDR1 SGHVS and CDR2 FQNEAQ. CDR3 length: 17 amino acids. In DNA form, the CDR3 reads TGTGCCAGCAGCCTCCCGGTCTGGCTAAGCTCCTACAATGAGCAGTTCTTC. Protein product: CASSLPVWLSSYNEQFF.

V and J are TRBV5-4 and TRBJ1-1; no clear D. The germline V and J ends were trimmed by 0 bases and 6 bases, with 6 bases remaining between them. This CDR3 is 12 amino acids long. The germline CDR1 and CDR2 sequences are SGHNT and YYREEE (reference sequence). The CDR3 here is CASSLGPAEAFF. CDR3 nucleotide sequence: TGTGCCAGCAGCTTGGGCCCGGCTGAAGCTTTCTTT.

The chain is built from TRBV11-2 and TRBJ2-7; D possibly corresponds to TRBD1 (6 bases). V was trimmed by 5 bases and J by 2 bases, leaving 13 bases between them. Germline values: CDR1 SGHAT, CDR2 FQNNGV. CDR3 length: 14 amino acids. CDR3 sequence (DNA): TGTGCCAGCAGCCCGGAACAGGGTCCCTACGAGCAGTACTTC. Protein product: CASSPEQGPYEQYF.

This clonotype was counted at least ten times. The chain employs TRBV7-6 and TRBJ2-7; D may be TRBD1 or TRBD2 (5 bases each). This CDR3 has 16 residues. V lost 6 bases to trimming and J lost 0 bases, with 18 bases between them. Germline CDR1 is SGHVS and CDR2 is FNYEAQ. The CDR3 protein is CASRRTGTEGSYEQYF. CDR3 sequence (DNA): TGTGCCAGCAGACGTACCGGGACCGAAGGCTCCTACGAGCAGTACTTC.

In the case of this clonotype: Germline and junction disagree at one end, which may indicate a read error. The chain combines TRBV28 with TRBJ1-2, with D tentatively TRBD1 (5 bases). This CDR3 contains 13 residues. CDR1 MDHEN and CDR2 SYDVKM come from the germline V gene. The CDR3 here is CASSPSPRGGYNF. CDR3 nucleotide sequence: TGTGCCAGCAGTCCTTCCCCTAGGGGCGGCTACAACTTC.